The present entry profiles one TCR beta chain with its context. The record originates from a study of OX40 agonist ivuxolimab in advanced cancers. Study information: Age averaged 60 years (range about 20 to 79), and around 87% were male.

Sequencing was performed with immunoSEQ multiplex PCR; in TCRdb, only in-frame clones are kept and a portion is missing. The sample lists around 72,000 clones, about 86% occurring once. The CDR3 covers 15 residues. Looked up from germline, CDR1 is SGHTA and CDR2 is FQGTGA. V was clipped by 5 bases and J by 4 bases; unmatched bases: 6. The source is an adult with an advanced solid tumor such as melanoma, head and neck, liver or kidney cancer. The chain uses TRBV7-3 and TRBJ2-7; 12 nucleotides match TRBD1. This specimen consisted of CD4+ or CD8+ T cells sorted from blood, obtained in a trial of the OX40 agonist ivuxolimab. CDR3: CASSLGQGAGYEQYF. The CDR3 DNA reads TGTGCCAGCAGCCTGGGACAGGGGGCAGGATACGAGCAGTACTTC.